This T cell receptor (beta chain) was obtained from a study of cytomegalovirus exposure and HLA in healthy donors. The CDR3 is 15 residues long. The V end was cut by 6 bases, the J end by 4 bases, with 16 bases between. CDR1 is KGHSH and CDR2 is LQKENI in the germline V gene. 13 Jbeta primers and 60 Vbeta primers were used for the PCR. Produced via immunoSEQ multiplex PCR; TCRdb's table is partial and in-frame only. The sample has under 150,000 clones, about 80% seen once; the top ten hold over 0.9%. This clonotype was sampled from a human donor in good health. Sequenced material: PBMCs. The J gene is TRBJ2-1, the V gene TRBV18, with D tentatively TRBD2 (6 bases). CDR3 sequence: CASSFQVRGYNEQFF. As DNA, the CDR3 is TGTGCCAGCTCGTTCCAGGTGCGGGGTTACAATGAGCAGTTCTTC.